The 3 T cell receptor beta chains below all came from one sample that was sequenced in a study of T-cell memory formation after mild COVID-19. A single record per CDR3 protein comes from TCRdb applying MiXCR to the 5' RACE reads. Of just under 350,000 distinct CDR3 sequences in the sample, roughly 13% were seen once. What was sequenced was PBMCs or a T cell subset sorted from them (not recorded which). Every receptor here comes from a man younger than 35 who had mild COVID-19 (a few samples of this study predate the infection). Cell type and time point are not known.

Only a few counts were recorded for this clonotype. The gene calls are TRBV12-3 or TRBV12-4 and TRBJ1-5; D not certain. This CDR3 region has 15 residues. Trimming took off 3 bases at V and 3 bases at J, with 12 bases between the two ends. DNA of the CDR3: TGTGCCAGCAGTTTTTCATCTGGGGTCAATCAGCCCCAGCATTTT. Protein sequence: CASSFSSGVNQPQHF.

This clonotype was found many times. V gene TRBV20-1 combines with J gene TRBJ2-3, with D perhaps matching TRBD2 (7 bases). Between the trimmed V and J ends, which lost 3 bases and 3 bases, there was a span of 16 bases. Germline V gives CDR1 DFQATT, CDR2 SNEGSKA (reference sequence). The CDR3 is 15 amino acids. The CDR3 reads CSASGGAGETDTQYF. The CDR3, as DNA: TGCAGTGCTAGTGGGGGGGCCGGTGAGACAGATACGCAGTATTTT.

The gene calls are TRBV18 and TRBJ1-1; D not certain. CDR1 and CDR2 from the germline V gene are KGHSH and LQKENI. Trimming took 4 bases from V and 1 from J, leaving 7 bases between them. This CDR3 has 13 residues. The CDR3 DNA reads TGTGCCAGCTCACTGACATCGAACACTGAAGCTTTCTTT. Protein product: CASSLTSNTEAFF.